The rows below give T cell receptor beta chains drawn from one sample of a study of control samples from healthy donors and cancer patients. Assay: immunoSEQ multiplex PCR; the TCRdb copy retains only in-frame clones and omits some. This table has about 140,000 clones, approximately 94% appearing once. Sequenced sample: blood. These receptors came from a middle-aged man in good health. CDR3s include the opening cysteine and the closing phenylalanine or tryptophan. D genes are given only for firm matches. Rows may omit the clone size; those that give it use once, few, many or a size class.

TRBJ2-5 TRBD2 TRBV10-2 - CASSEAGDELETQYF TGCGCCAGCAGTGAGGCGGGGGACGAGTTAGAGACCCAGTACTTC
TRBJ2-3 TRBD2 TRBV28 once CASTLGVAGAADTQYF TGTGCCAGCACACTCGGGGTAGCGGGAGCAGCAGATACGCAGTATTTT
TRBJ1-1 - TRBV6-1 - CASSDPRYRGTEAFF TGTGCCAGCAGTGACCCTAGGTATAGGGGGACTGAAGCTTTCTTT
TRBJ2-7 - TRBV6-1 - CASSEGGRSQTPHEQYF TGTGCCAGCAGTGAAGGGGGCAGGAGTCAAACCCCCCACGAGCAGTACTTC
TRBJ2-7 - TRBV18 - CASSPAYEQYF TGTGCCAGCTCACCGGCCTACGAGCAGTACTTC
TRBJ2-1 - TRBV11-3 - CASSSTRRSSYNEQFF TGTGCCAGCAGCTCAACCCGGCGCAGCTCCTACAATGAGCAGTTCTTC
TRBJ2-4 - TRBV2 - CASGVGVVQYF TGTGCCAGCGGCGTCGGCGTGGTTCAGTACTTC
TRBJ2-4 TRBD2 TRBV7-3 - CASSYGSLILSREETKNIQYF TGTGCCAGCAGTTATGGTTCGCTGATTTTATCGCGGGAGGAAACCAAAAACATTCAGTACTTC
TRBJ1-2 - TRBV5-4 - CASSHKQDRYGYTF TGTGCCAGCAGCCATAAACAGGACCGATATGGCTACACCTTC
TRBJ2-7 - TRBV11-2 - CATTIGQGSYEQYF TGTGCCACCACCATAGGGCAGGGCTCCTACGAGCAGTACTTC
TRBJ1-2 TRBD1 TRBV24-1 - CATSDFGTGGVDGYTF TGTGCCACCAGTGATTTCGGGACAGGGGGAGTGGATGGCTACACCTTC
TRBJ1-1 - TRBV7-9 - CASSTVVGKRDTEAFF TGTGCCAGCAGCACAGTGGTGGGGAAAAGGGACACTGAAGCTTTCTTT
TRBJ2-2 TRBD1 TRBV5-1 - CASSLRTGNTGELFF TGCGCCAGCAGCCTAAGGACAGGGAACACCGGGGAGCTGTTTTTT
TRBJ1-1 - TRBV6-2/TRBV6-3 - CASSFVLRGDHTEAFF TGTGCCAGCAGCTTCGTGCTCAGGGGTGATCACACTGAAGCTTTCTTT
TRBJ2-3 TRBD2 TRBV6-6 - CASSLLPQLAGGQWASTDTQYF TGTGCCAGCAGTCTCCTACCCCAACTAGCGGGGGGCCAATGGGCTAGCACAGATACGCAGTATTTT
TRBJ1-1 TRBD1 TRBV16 - CASSPGQGNTEAFF TGTGCCAGCAGCCCCGGACAGGGGAACACTGAAGCTTTCTTT
TRBJ1-1 - TRBV10-3 - CAISQGNTEAFF TGTGCCATCAGTCAGGGGAACACTGAAGCTTTCTTT